The entry below gives a single T cell receptor beta chain sequence along with its context. The target antigen is unknown. Measured with immunoSEQ multiplex PCR; TCRdb has only the in-frame clones, and not every one. The table records about 1.5 million clones, approximately 98% of them present only once. V shed 8 bases, J shed 9 bases, and the junction held 15 bases outside the gene matches. There are 15 residues in the CDR3. Per the germline V gene, CDR1 is MDHEN and CDR2 is SYDVKM. The data were taken from a study of shared clonotypes between healthy human individuals. General study results and limits: Naive CD4 clonotypes were shared across a handful of donors at roughly 5%. Even with large depth, rarefaction showed that sorted-subset sequencing was incomplete.

This chain uses TRBV28 with TRBJ2-1; 8 bases fit TRBD1. Sequenced material: naive CD4+ T cells sorted from blood. The sample's subset: CD45RA+ positively selected. The TCR was taken from a man aged 30 to 39 in good health. The DNA for the CDR3 is TGTGCCAGCGTCGGCCAGGGGGCGAGAAGAGGTGAGCAGTTCTTC. Amino acids: CASVGQGARRGEQFF.